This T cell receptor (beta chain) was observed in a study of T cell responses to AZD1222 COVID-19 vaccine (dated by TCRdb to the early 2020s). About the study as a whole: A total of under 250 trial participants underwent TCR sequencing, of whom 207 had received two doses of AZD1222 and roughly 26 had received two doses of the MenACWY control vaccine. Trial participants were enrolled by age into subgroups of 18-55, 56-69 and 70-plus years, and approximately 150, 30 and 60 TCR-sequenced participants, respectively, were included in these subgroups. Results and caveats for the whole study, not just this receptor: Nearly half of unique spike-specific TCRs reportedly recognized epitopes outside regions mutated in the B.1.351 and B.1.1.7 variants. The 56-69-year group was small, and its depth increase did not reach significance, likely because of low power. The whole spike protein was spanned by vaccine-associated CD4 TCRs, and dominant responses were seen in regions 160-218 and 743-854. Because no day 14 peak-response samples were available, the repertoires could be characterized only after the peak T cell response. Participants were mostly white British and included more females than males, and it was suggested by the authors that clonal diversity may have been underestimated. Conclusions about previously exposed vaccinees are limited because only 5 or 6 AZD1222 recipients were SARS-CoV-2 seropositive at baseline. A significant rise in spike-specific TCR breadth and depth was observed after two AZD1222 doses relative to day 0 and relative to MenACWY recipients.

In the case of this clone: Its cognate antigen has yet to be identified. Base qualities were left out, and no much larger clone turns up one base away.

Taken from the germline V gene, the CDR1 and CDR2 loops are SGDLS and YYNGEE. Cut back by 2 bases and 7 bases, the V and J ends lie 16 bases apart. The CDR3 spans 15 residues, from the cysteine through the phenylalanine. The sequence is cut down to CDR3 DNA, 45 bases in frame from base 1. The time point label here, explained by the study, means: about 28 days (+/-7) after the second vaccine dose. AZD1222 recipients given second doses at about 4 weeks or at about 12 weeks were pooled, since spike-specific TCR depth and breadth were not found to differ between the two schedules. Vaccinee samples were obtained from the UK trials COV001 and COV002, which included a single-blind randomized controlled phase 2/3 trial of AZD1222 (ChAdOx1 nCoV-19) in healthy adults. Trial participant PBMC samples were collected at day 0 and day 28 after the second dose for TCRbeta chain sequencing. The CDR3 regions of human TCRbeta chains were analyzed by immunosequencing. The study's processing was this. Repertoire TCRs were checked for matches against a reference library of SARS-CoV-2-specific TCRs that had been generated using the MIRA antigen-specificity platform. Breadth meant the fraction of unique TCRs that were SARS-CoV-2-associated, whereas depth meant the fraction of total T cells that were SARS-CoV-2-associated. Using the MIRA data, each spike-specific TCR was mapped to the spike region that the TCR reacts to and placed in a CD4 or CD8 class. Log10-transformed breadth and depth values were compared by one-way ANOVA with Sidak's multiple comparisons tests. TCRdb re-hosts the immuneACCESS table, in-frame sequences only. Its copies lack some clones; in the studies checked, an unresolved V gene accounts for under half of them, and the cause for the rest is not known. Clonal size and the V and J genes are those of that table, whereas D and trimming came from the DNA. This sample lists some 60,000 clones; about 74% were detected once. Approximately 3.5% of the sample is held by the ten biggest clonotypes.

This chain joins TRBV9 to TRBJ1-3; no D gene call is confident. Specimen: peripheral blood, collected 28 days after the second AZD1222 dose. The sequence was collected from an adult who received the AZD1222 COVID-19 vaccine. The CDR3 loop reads CASSVAAFGGNTIYF. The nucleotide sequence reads TGTGCCAGCAGCGTGGCGGCGTTTGGAGGGAACACCATATATTTT.